One and the same sample provided the 22 T cell receptor beta chains below, sequenced in a study of T cells in Graves' hyperthyroidism and ophthalmopathy. The CDR3 regions of TCR beta were amplified from RNA transcripts. The TCR CDR3 first-round RT-PCR relied on the HTBI primer set. One entry per CDR3 protein, called by TCRdb with MiXCR from the multiplex PCR reads. The sample includes about 350,000 distinct CDR3 sequences, approximately 14% seen only once; the top ten take around 24%. Sequenced material: blood. The receptor set was obtained from a young woman with Graves' hyperthyroidism.

V is TRBV30 and J is TRBJ2-3; D unresolved. The ends were cut back, 5 bases at V and 9 bases at J, with 15 bases in the middle. This CDR3 has 12 residues. Germline assignment: CDR1 GTSNPN and CDR2 SVGIG (reference sequence). The CDR3 DNA reads TGTGCCTGGCTCAACCCAAAGGAGACGCAGTATTTT. The encoded protein is CAWLNPKETQYF.

This rearrangement joins TRBV4-2 to TRBJ1-2, with D maybe TRBD1 (5 bases). Germline CDR1 LGHNA, CDR2 YNFKEQ. The V end was cut by 1 base, the J end by 10 bases, with 19 bases between. The CDR3 runs 15 residues. The CDR3, as DNA: TGTGCCAGCAGCCAAGCCTTCCAGGGCAACGCGGACTACACCTTC. Residues: CASSQAFQGNADYTF.

There are a few counts of this clonotype. V is TRBV3-1 and J is TRBJ2-7; 9 nucleotides agree with TRBD2. There are 16 residues in the CDR3. Germline V lookup: CDR1 LGHDT, CDR2 YNNKEL (reference sequence). Losses at the gene ends were 0 bases for V and 2 bases for J; bases not matched to a gene: 5. The CDR3 DNA reads as TGTGCCAGCAGCCAAGAAGGTGGGACTAGCCCCTACGAGCAGTACTTC. Translated, it gives CASSQEGGTSPYEQYF.

The V call is TRBV19, the J call TRBJ1-1, with TRBD1 matching 7 bases. Per germline, CDR1 LNHDA and CDR2 SQIVND (reference sequence). This CDR3 is 13 amino acids long. The J segment lost 6 bases and the V segment lost 4 bases, leaving 5 bases of the junction unmatched. The CDR3 spells CASSTDRVPEAFF. DNA of the CDR3: TGTGCCAGTAGTACCGACAGGGTCCCTGAAGCTTTCTTT.

This clonotype was seen many times. The chain combines TRBV12-3 or TRBV12-4 with TRBJ2-1, with D unclear. The germline V and J ends were trimmed by 5 bases and 7 bases, with 12 bases remaining between them. The CDR3 extends over 13 amino acids. CDR3 residues: CASSTVVRNEQFF. DNA of the CDR3: TGTGCCAGCAGTACAGTAGTTAGGAATGAGCAGTTCTTC.

This clonotype was detected ten times or more. The gene calls are TRBV25-1 and TRBJ1-1; 8 bases match TRBD1. Germline V gene data show CDR1 as MGHDK and CDR2 as SYGVNS. This CDR3 has 16 amino acids. The junction had 6 bases not matched to a gene; V was cut back by 3 bases and J by 0 bases. The CDR3: CASSEGTGFMNTEAFF. The CDR3, as DNA: TGTGCCAGCAGTGAGGGGACAGGTTTCATGAACACTGAAGCTTTCTTT.

For the CDR3, the DNA is TGTGCCAGCAGCCAAGAAGGGGACCATAGCAATCAGCCCCAGCATTTT. Translation: CASSQEGDHSNQPQHF. This chain links TRBV4-2 with TRBJ1-5; weak D call: TRBD1 (5 bases). The CDR3 extends over 16 amino acids. The V and J ends lost 0 bases and 0 bases respectively, with 9 bases between them. CDR1 is LGHNA, CDR2 YNFKEQ, per germline.

This clonotype was seen ten or more times. The chain recombines TRBV6-6 with TRBJ1-1; D ambiguous. CDR1 is MNHNY and CDR2 is SVGAGI in the germline V gene (reference sequence). CDR3 length: 13 residues. V lost 2 bases and J 0 bases, leaving 4 bases between the germline ends. CDR3 sequence reads: CASSYRLNTEAFF. The CDR3, as DNA: TGTGCCAGCAGTTACAGGTTGAACACTGAAGCTTTCTTT.

This clonotype was seen ten or more times. This chain uses TRBV29-1 with TRBJ1-1; 7 nucleotides align to TRBD1. From germline, CDR1 is SQVTM and CDR2 ANQGSEA. V trimming: 7 bases; J trimming: 0 bases; junction bases outside the gene matches: 5. The CDR3 has 13 amino acids. The CDR3 is CSAYRGLNTEAFF. The CDR3 DNA follows: TGCAGCGCCTACAGGGGACTGAACACTGAAGCTTTCTTT.

This clonotype was seen a few times. The CDR3 loop reads CASSLGVGTSGLDPQYF. The CDR3 DNA is TGTGCCAGCAGCTTAGGGGTTGGGACTAGCGGCCTCGATCCGCAGTATTTT. This chain uses TRBV7-6 with TRBJ2-3, with 11 nucleotides matching TRBD2. Germline loops: CDR1 SGHVS, CDR2 FNYEAQ. The CDR3 runs to 17 residues. After removal of 1 base from V and 10 bases from J, the junction contained 13 bases not matched to a gene.

In its sample, this clonotype was seen many times. The V and J genes are TRBV12-3 or TRBV12-4 and TRBJ2-3; no definite D call. Trimming cost V 3 bases and J 4 bases, with 11 bases left between them. CDR3 length: 14 amino acids. The CDR3 region has the DNA TGTGCCAGCAGTTTGTCACCCGCCGCAGATACGCAGTATTTT. Its protein product is CASSLSPAADTQYF.

Comments on this clonotype: One end of the junction does not line up with germline, which may come from a read error. The chain's CDR3 is CASNLAGEAFF. The CDR3 DNA reads TGTGCCAGCAACTTAGCTGGGGAAGCTTTCTTT. This sequence joins TRBV7-9 and TRBJ1-1, with D unclear. The CDR3 loop spans 11 amino acids. From germline, CDR1 is SEHNR and CDR2 FQNEAQ (reference sequence).

This chain joins TRBV19 and TRBJ2-3; D is possibly TRBD2 (6 bases). The germline V and J ends were trimmed by 4 bases and 3 bases, with 17 bases remaining between them. The CDR3 consists of 16 residues. From germline, CDR1 is LNHDA and CDR2 SQIVND (reference sequence). The CDR3 DNA sequence: TGTGCCAGTAGTAGAGCCCCTAGGGGAGGTACAGATACGCAGTATTTT. Protein sequence: CASSRAPRGGTDTQYF. Combining the CDR3 with reference TRBV19 and TRBJ2-3 gives the whole variable domain DGGITQSPKYLFRKEGQNVTLSCEQNLNHDAMYWYRQDPGQGLRLIYYSQIVNDFQKGDIAEGYSVSREKKESFPLTVTSAQKNPTAFYLCASSRAPRGGTDTQYFGPGTRLTVL.

At least ten counts were recorded for this clonotype. The chain joins TRBV28 to TRBJ2-1; TRBD2 might be the D (5 bases). V lost 2 bases and J 8 bases, leaving 16 bases between the germline ends. This CDR3 comprises 15 residues. Germline CDR1 and CDR2: MDHEN and SYDVKM. The CDR3 region has the DNA TGTGCCAGCAGTTTAGTGGCCGAGGGCACCCATGAGCAGTTCTTC. Amino acid sequence: CASSLVAEGTHEQFF.

This clonotype was observed at least ten times. The chain employs TRBV11-3 and TRBJ2-1; no definite D call. The CDR3 is 12 residues long. Germline CDR1 SGHNT, CDR2 YENEEA. V lost 5 bases and J lost 9, with 11 bases in between. The CDR3 sequence is CASSLSLGEQFF. For the CDR3, the DNA is TGTGCCAGCAGCCTCTCCCTCGGTGAGCAGTTCTTC.

This clonotype turned up a few times. This chain connects TRBV6-2 or TRBV6-3 to TRBJ2-1, with TRBD2 matching 13 bases. Germline assignment: CDR1 MNHEY and CDR2 SVGEGT. This CDR3 spans 12 amino acids. V was clipped by 6 bases and J by 15 bases; unmatched bases: 5. The CDR3 protein is CASRGTSGNRFF. The CDR3 DNA reads as TGTGCCAGCAGGGGGACTAGCGGGAATCGGTTCTTC.

Ten or more counts support this clonotype. The chain combines TRBV11-1 with TRBJ2-3; TRBD2 is a possible D gene (7 bases). This CDR3 has 16 residues. Per germline, CDR1 SGHAT and CDR2 FQDESV (reference sequence). With 4 bases removed from V and 2 bases from J, the gap between germline ends came to 16 bases. The CDR3 DNA follows: TGTGCCAGCAGCTCCCGGGAGGCGGGACACACAGATACGCAGTATTTT. It specifies CASSSREAGHTDTQYF.

Only a few counts were recorded for this clonotype. The chain carries TRBV7-2 and TRBJ2-1, with 12 bases lining up with TRBD2. This CDR3 is built from 18 residues. Germline-derived CDR1 and CDR2 are SGHTA and FQGNSA. Trimming at V came to 1 base and at J to 5 bases, leaving 9 bases not matched to a gene. This chain's CDR3 is CASSLGLASGRADNEQFF. In DNA, the CDR3 is TGTGCCAGCAGCTTAGGCCTGGCTAGCGGGAGGGCTGACAATGAGCAGTTCTTC.

The sample holds many counts of this clonotype. This chain links TRBV6-6 with TRBJ1-1; no clear D. The CDR3 contains 13 residues. V was pared by 2 bases and J by 1 base, with 5 bases between. The germline V gene has CDR1 MNHNY and CDR2 SVGAGI (reference sequence). Here the CDR3 reads CASSYSQNTEAFF. CDR3 in DNA: TGTGCCAGCAGTTACAGTCAGAACACTGAAGCTTTCTTT.

The chain joins TRBV20-1 to TRBJ2-1; 11 nucleotides line up with TRBD2. This CDR3 comprises 16 residues. The trim removed 3 bases at V and 8 bases at J, leaving 12 bases unmatched. In germline, CDR1 is DFQATT, CDR2 SNEGSKA (reference sequence). The CDR3 sequence: CSARLSGRARVYEQFF. CDR3 nucleotides: TGCAGTGCTAGGCTTAGCGGGAGGGCCCGTGTGTATGAGCAGTTCTTC.

The V call is TRBV4-3, the J call TRBJ2-1; D may be TRBD1 (6 bases). CDR3 length equals 17 residues. Germline CDR1 is LGHNA and CDR2 is YSLEER. V lost 0 bases and J lost 3, with 15 bases in between. The CDR3 DNA reads TGCGCCAGCAGCCAAGATCTGCGGACAGCTTACTACAATGAGCAGTTCTTC. Encoded protein: CASSQDLRTAYYNEQFF.

The sample holds many counts of this clonotype. The chain is built from TRBV6-1 and TRBJ1-4, with 8 bases aligning to TRBD1. There are 16 residues in the CDR3. V dropped 3 bases and J dropped 3; count of bases not matched to a gene: 6. CDR1 is MNHNS and CDR2 is SASEGT in the germline V gene. The CDR3 DNA follows: TGTGCCAGCAGTGACCAGGGGGCTCGGGCTAATGAAAAACTGTTTTTT. Its protein is CASSDQGARANEKLFF.